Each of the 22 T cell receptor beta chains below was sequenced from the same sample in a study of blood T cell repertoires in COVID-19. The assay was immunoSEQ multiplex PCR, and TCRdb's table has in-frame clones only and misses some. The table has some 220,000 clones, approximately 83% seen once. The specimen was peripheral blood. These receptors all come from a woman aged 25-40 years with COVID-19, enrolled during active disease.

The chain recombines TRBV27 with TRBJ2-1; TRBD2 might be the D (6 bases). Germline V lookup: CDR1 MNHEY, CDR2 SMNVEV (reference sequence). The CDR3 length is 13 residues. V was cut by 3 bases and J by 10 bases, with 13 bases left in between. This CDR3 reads CASSFGTAGEQFF. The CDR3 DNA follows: TGTGCCAGCAGTTTCGGGACTGCGGGAGAGCAGTTCTTC.

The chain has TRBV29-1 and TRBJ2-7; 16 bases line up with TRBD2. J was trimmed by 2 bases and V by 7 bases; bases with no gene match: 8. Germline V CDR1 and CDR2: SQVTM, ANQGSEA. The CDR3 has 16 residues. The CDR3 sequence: CSASGLAGGNPYEQYF. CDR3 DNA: TGCAGCGCTTCGGGACTAGCGGGGGGGAATCCCTACGAGCAGTACTTC.

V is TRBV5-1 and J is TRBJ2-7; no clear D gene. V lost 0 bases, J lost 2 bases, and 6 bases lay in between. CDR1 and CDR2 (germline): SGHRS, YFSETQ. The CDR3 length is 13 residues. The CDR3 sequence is CASSLADAYEQYF. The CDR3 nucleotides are TGCGCCAGCAGCTTGGCAGATGCCTACGAGCAGTACTTC.

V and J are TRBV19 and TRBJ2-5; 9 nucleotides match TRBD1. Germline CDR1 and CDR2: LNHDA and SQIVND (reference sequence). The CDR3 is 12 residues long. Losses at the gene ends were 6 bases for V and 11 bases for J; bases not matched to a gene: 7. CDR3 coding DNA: TGTGCCAGTAGGGAAAACAGGGGGCGACAGTACTTC. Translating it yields CASRENRGRQYF.

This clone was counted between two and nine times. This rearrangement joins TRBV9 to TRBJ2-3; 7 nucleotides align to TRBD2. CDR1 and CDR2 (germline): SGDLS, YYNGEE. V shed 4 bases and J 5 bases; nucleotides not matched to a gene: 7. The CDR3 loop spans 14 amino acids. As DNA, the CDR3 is TGTGCCAGCAGCCTCCTGGGGGGGGAAGATACGCAGTATTTT. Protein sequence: CASSLLGGEDTQYF. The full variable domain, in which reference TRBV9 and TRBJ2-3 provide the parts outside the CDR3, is DSGVTQTPKHLITATGQRVTLRCSPRSGDLSVYWYQQSLDQGLQFLIQYYNGEERAKGNILERFSAQQFPDLHSELNLSSLELGDSALYFCASSLLGGEDTQYFGPGTRLTVL.

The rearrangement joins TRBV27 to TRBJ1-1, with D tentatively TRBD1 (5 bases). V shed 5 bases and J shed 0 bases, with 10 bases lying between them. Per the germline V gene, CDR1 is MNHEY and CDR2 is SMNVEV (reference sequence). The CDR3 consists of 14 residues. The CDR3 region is CASSTGGMNTEAFF. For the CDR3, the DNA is TGTGCCAGCAGTACCGGGGGTATGAACACTGAAGCTTTCTTT.

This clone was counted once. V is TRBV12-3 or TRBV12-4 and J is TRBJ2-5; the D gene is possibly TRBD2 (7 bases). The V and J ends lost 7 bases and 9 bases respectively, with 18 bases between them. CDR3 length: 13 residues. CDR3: CASTKGGVEAQYF. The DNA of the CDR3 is TGTGCCAGCACTAAAGGGGGGGTGGAGGCCCAGTACTTC.

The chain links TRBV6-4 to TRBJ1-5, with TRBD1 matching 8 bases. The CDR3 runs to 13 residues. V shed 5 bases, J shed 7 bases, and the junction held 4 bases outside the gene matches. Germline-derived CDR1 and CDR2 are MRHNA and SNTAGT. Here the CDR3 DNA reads TGTGCCAGCAGTACACAGGGGGGCCAGCCCCAGCATTTT. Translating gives CASSTQGGQPQHF.

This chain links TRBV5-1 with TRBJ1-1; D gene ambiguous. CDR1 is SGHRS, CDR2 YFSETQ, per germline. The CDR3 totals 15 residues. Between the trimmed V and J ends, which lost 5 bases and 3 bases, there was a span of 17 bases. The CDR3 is CASSSKGASDTEAFF. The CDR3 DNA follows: TGCGCCAGCAGTTCTAAGGGAGCCTCCGACACTGAAGCTTTCTTT. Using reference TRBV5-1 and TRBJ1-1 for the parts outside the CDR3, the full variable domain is KAGVTQTPRYLIKTRGQQVTLSCSPISGHRSVSWYQQTPGQGLQFLFEYFSETQRNKGNFPGRFSGRQFSNSRSEMNVSTLELGDSALYLCASSSKGASDTEAFFGQGTRLTVV.

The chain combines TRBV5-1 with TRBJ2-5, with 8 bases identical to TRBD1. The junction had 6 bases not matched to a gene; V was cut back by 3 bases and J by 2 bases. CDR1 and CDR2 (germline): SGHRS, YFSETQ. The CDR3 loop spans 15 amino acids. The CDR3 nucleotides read TGCGCCAGCAGCTACCGGGACAGGTCGCAAGAGACCCAGTACTTC. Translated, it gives CASSYRDRSQETQYF.

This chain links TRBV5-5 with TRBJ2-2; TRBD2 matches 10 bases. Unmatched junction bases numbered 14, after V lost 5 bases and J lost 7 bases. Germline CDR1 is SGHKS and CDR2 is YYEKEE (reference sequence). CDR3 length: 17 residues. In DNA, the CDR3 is TGTGCCAGCAGAGTCCGGCTAGCGGGAGTTCAGAACGGGGAGCTGTTTTTT. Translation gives CASRVRLAGVQNGELFF.

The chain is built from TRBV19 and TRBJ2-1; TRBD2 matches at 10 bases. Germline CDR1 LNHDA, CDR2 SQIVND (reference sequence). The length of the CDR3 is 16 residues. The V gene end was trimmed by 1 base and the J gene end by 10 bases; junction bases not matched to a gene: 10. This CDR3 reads CASSIAGTSAGAEQFF. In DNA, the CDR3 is TGTGCCAGTAGTATAGCGGGGACTAGCGCCGGGGCCGAGCAGTTCTTC.

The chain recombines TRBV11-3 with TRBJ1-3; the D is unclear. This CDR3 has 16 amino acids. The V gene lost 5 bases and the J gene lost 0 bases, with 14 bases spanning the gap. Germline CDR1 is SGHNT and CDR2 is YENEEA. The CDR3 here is CASSLLNEHSGNTIYF. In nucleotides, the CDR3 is TGTGCCAGCAGCCTTCTCAACGAGCACTCTGGAAACACCATATATTTT.

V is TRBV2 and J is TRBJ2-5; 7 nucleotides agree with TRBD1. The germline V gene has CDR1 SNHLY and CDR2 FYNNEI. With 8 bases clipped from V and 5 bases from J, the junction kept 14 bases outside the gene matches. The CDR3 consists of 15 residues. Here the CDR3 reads CASHKLQGVGETQYF. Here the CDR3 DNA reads TGTGCCAGCCATAAACTTCAGGGGGTAGGGGAGACCCAGTACTTC.

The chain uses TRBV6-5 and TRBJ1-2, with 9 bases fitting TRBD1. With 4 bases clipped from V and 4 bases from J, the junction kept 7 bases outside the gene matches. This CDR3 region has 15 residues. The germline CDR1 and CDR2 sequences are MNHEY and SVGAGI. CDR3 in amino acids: CASSFRDRVSYGYTF. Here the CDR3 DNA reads TGTGCCAGCAGTTTCCGGGACAGGGTTTCCTATGGCTACACCTTC.

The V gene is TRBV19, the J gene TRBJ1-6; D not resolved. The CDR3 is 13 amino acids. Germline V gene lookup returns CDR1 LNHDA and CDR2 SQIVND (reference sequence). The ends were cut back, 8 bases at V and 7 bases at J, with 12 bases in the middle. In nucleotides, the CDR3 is TGTGCCAGTTCGTGGAGAAGGAATTCACCCCTCCACTTT. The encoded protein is CASSWRRNSPLHF. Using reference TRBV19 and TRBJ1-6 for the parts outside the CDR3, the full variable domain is DGGITQSPKYLFRKEGQNVTLSCEQNLNHDAMYWYRQDPGQGLRLIYYSQIVNDFQKGDIAEGYSVSREKKESFPLTVTSAQKNPTAFYLCASSWRRNSPLHFGNGTRLTVT.

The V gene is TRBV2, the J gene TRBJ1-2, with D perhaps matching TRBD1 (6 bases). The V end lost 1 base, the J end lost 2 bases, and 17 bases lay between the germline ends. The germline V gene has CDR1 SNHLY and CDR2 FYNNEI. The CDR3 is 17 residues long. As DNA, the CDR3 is TGTGCCAGCAGTGAAGAGGGGTCAGGGGTAGGCAACTATGGCTACACCTTC. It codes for CASSEEGSGVGNYGYTF.

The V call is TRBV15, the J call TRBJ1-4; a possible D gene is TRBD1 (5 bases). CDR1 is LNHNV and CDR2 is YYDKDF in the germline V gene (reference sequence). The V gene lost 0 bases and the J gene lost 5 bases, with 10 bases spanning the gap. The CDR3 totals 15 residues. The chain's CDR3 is CATSRERGRNEKLFF. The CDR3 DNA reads TGTGCCACCAGCAGAGAAAGGGGCCGAAATGAAAAACTGTTTTTT.

CDR3 sequence: CASSIEGTGDRYTF. CDR3 bases: TGTGCCAGTAGTATAGAGGGGACAGGGGATCGCTACACCTTC. The chain recombines TRBV19 with TRBJ1-2; TRBD1 aligns across 10 bases. The germline gives CDR1 LNHDA, CDR2 SQIVND (reference sequence). The CDR3 extends over 14 amino acids. J lost 9 bases, V lost 0 bases, and 4 bases had no gene match.

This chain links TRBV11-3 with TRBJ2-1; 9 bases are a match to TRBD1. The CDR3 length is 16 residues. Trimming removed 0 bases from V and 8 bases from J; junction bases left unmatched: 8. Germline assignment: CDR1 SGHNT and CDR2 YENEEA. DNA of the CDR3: TGTGCCAGCAGCTTAGATACGACAGGGGGTAAGGATGAGCAGTTCTTC. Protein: CASSLDTTGGKDEQFF.

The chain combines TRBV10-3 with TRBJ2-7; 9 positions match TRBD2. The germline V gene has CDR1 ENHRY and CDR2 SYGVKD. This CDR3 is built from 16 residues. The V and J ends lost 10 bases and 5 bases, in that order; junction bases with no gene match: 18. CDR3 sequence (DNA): TGTGCCACCGGAACCGCCTTAGCGCTAGCGGGGAACGAGCAGTACTTC. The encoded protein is CATGTALALAGNEQYF.

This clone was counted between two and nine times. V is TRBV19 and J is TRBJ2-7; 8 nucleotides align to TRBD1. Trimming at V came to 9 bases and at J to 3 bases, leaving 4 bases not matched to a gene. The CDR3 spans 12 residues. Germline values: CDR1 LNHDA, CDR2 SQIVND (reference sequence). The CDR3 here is CARGQDVYEQYF. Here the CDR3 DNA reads TGTGCCAGGGGACAGGATGTCTACGAGCAGTACTTC. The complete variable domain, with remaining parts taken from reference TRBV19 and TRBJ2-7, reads DGGITQSPKYLFRKEGQNVTLSCEQNLNHDAMYWYRQDPGQGLRLIYYSQIVNDFQKGDIAEGYSVSREKKESFPLTVTSAQKNPTAFYLCARGQDVYEQYFGPGTRLTVT.